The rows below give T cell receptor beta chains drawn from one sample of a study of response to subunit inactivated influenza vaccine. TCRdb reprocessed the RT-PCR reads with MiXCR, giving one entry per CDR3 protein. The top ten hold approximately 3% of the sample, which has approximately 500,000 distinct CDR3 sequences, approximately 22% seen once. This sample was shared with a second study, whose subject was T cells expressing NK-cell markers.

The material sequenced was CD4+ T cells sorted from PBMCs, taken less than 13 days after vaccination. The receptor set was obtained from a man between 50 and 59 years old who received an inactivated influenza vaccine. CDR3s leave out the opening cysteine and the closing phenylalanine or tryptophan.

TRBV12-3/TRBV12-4 ASSSARGNSPLH
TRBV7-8 ASSLGWLAGGPQY
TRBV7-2 ASSLAGRAGNTIY
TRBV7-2 ASSLNGRYGYT
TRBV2 ASSEADGAGHEQY
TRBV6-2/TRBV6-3 ASSNLPRTGEQY
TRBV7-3 ASSPWRGGANTGELF
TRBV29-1 SVEKPGGAFLYTEAF
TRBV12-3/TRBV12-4 ASIQGQLTGELF
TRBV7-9 ASEGRTDTQY
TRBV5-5 ASSLDTALSGAF
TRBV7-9 ASKPTGANTGELF
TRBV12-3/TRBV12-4 ASTKGQGSQPQH
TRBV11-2 ASSLEKPQETQY
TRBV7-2 ASSPTGGNYEQY
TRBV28 ASRTGFYNQPQH
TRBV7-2 ASSLLVASSNQPQH
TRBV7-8 ASRPSGGTRDTQY
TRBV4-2 ASSQGSETQY
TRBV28 ASSSQVWEQY
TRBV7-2 ASSLQRGPQETQY
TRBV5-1 ASSLSTRGAYEQY
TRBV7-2 ASSFQGLAGANEQF
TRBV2 ASSTRQEKQF
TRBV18 ASSETSGPQETQY
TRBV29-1 SVVRGGPNTEAF
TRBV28 ASRQLAGNNEQY
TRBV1 TSSQDGPPINQPQH
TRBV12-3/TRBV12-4 ASSLSRVYGYT
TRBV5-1 ASSLDAGVSSYEQY